The present T cell receptor beta chain was sequenced within a study of Ad26.COV2.S vaccination and SARS-CoV-2 variants. The germline CDR1 and CDR2 sequences are SGHRS and YFSETQ. Germline trimming cut 4 bases from V and 5 bases from J; bases unmatched to any gene: 7. This CDR3 spans 14 amino acids. This clone is termed medium-sized. Its antigen is currently unknown. Here immunoSEQ multiplex PCR was the method, and the copy in TCRdb shows in-frame clones only, minus some. The table lists approximately 150,000 clones, roughly 89% of them singletons. Broader study findings: Vaccine and placebo recipients had similar non-spike TCR breadth. Responses of spike-specific T cells (both CD8+ and CD4+) reportedly showed substantial breadth after vaccination.

This receptor was obtained from a human donor who had recovered from COVID-19. The rearrangement uses TRBV5-1 and TRBJ2-3; 7 bases are a match to TRBD1. Sequenced here: peripheral blood, sampled after recovery from COVID-19. For the CDR3, the DNA is TGCGCCAGCAGCCGACAGGGTTCCGAAGATACGCAGTATTTT. It specifies CASSRQGSEDTQYF.